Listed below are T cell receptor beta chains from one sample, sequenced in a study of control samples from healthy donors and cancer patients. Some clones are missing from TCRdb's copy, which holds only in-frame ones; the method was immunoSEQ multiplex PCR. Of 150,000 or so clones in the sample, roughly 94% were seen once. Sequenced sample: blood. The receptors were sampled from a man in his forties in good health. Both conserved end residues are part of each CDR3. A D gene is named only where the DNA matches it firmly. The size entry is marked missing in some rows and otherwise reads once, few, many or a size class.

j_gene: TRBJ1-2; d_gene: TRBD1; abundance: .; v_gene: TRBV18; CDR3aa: CASSPPDRGANYGYTF; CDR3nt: TGTGCCAGCTCACCACCGGACAGGGGAGCTAACTATGGCTACACCTTC
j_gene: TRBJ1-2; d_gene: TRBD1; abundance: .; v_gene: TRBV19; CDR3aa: CASGQGTEGYTF; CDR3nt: TGTGCCAGTGGACAGGGAACGGAAGGCTACACCTTC
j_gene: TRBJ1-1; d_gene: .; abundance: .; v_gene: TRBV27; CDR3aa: CASSLQINGNTEAFF; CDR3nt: TGTGCCAGCAGTTTACAAATCAATGGGAACACTGAAGCTTTCTTT
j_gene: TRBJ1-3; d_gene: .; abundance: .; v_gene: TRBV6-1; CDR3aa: CASSETGNTIYF; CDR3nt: TGTGCCAGCAGTGAAACTGGAAACACCATATATTTT
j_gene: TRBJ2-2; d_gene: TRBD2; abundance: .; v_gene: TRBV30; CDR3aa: CAWSRGAGIGELFF; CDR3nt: TGTGCCTGGAGCCGGGGAGCGGGGATCGGGGAGCTGTTTTTT
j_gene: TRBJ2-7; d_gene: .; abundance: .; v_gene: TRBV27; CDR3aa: CASSLGTPGQFYEQYF; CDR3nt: TGTGCCAGCAGTTTAGGGACTCCGGGACAGTTCTACGAGCAGTACTTC
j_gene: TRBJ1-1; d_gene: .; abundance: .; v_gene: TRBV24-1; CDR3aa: CATSLGTNTEAFF; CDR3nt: TGTGCCACCTCCCTGGGAACGAACACTGAAGCTTTCTTT
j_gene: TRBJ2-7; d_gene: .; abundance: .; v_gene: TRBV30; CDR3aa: CAWSVLGYEQYF; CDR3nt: TGTGCCTGGAGTGTATTGGGCTACGAGCAGTACTTC
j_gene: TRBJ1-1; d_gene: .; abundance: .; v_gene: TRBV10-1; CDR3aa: CASKLANTEAFF; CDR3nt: TGCGCCAGCAAACTCGCGAACACTGAAGCTTTCTTT
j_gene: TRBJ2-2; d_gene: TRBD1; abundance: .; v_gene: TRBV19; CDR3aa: CASSIRSGQGTGELFF; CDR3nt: TGTGCCAGTAGTATTCGGTCCGGACAGGGCACCGGGGAGCTGTTTTTT
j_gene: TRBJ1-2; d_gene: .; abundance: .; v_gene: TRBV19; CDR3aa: CASRDADYGYTF; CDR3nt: TGTGCCAGTAGGGACGCAGACTATGGCTACACCTTC
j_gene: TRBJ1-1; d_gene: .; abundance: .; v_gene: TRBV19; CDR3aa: CASNWGRGANTEAFF; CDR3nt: TGTGCCAGTAACTGGGGTCGGGGGGCGAACACTGAAGCTTTCTTT
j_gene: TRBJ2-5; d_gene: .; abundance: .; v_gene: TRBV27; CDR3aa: CASSGYSQETQYF; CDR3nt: TGTGCCAGCAGTGGTTATTCACAAGAGACCCAGTACTTC
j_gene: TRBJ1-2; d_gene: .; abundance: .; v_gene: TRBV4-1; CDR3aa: CASSQEKLRQPQKDYGYTF; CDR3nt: TGCGCCAGCAGCCAAGAAAAGCTCCGACAGCCGCAAAAGGACTATGGCTACACCTTC
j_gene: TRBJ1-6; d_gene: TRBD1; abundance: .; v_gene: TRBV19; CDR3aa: CASSIGTGGTPLHF; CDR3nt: TGTGCCAGTAGTATTGGGACAGGAGGAACACCCCTCCACTTT
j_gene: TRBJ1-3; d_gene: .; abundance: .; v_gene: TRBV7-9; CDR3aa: CASSLSGARGNTIYF; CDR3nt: TGTGCCAGCAGCTTGTCTGGGGCTAGAGGAAACACCATATATTTT
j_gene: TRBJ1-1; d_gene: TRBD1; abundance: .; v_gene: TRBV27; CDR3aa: CASSPLDRGNTEAFF; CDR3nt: TGTGCCAGCAGTCCACTAGACAGGGGGAATACTGAAGCTTTCTTT
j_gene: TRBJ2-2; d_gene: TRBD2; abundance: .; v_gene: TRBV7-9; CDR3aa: CASSLPGTSGVDGELFF; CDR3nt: TGTGCCAGCAGCCTCCCGGGGACTAGCGGAGTTGACGGGGAGCTGTTTTTT
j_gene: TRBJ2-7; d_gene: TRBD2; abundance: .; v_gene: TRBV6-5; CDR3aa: CASAPGLVSEQYF; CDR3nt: TGTGCCAGCGCCCCGGGACTAGTGAGCGAGCAGTACTTC
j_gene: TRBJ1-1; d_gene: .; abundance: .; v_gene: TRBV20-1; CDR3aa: CSASALWTANTEAFF; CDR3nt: TGCAGTGCTAGTGCTTTATGGACAGCTAACACTGAAGCTTTCTTT
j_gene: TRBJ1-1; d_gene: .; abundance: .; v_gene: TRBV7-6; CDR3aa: CASSSWTQIGDTEAFF; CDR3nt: TGTGCCAGCAGCTCCTGGACCCAAATAGGGGACACTGAAGCTTTCTTT
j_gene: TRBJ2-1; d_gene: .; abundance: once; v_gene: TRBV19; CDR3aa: CATRKTGSFNEQFF; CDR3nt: TGTGCCACCCGAAAGACAGGCTCTTTCAATGAGCAGTTCTTC
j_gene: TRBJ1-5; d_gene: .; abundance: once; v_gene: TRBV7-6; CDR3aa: CASSLSGGNNQPQHF; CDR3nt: TGTGCCAGCAGCTTAAGCGGCGGGAACAATCAGCCCCAGCATTTT
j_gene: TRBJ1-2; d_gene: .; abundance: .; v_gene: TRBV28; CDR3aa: CASSGARAWGGYTF; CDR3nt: TGTGCCAGCAGTGGGGCAAGGGCCTGGGGGGGCTACACCTTC
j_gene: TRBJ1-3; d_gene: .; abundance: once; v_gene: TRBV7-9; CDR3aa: CASSLLENSGNTIYF; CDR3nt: TGTGCCAGCAGCTTATTAGAGAACTCTGGAAACACCATATATTTT
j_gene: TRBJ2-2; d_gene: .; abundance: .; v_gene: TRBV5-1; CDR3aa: CASRASGHYTGELFF; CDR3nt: TGCGCCAGCAGGGCCTCCGGACACTACACCGGGGAGCTGTTTTTT
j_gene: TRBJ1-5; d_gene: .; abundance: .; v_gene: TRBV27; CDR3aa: CASRQGGAGNQPQHF; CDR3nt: TGTGCCAGCAGACAGGGAGGGGCTGGCAATCAGCCCCAGCATTTT
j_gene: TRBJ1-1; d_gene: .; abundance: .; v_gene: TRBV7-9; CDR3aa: CASSPAWRSRNTEAFF; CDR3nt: TGTGCCAGCAGCCCCGCCTGGAGGTCGAGGAACACTGAAGCTTTCTTT
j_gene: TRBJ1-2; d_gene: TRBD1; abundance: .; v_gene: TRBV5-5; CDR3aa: CASSEREGQGYGYTF; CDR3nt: TGTGCCAGCAGCGAAAGGGAGGGACAGGGATATGGCTACACCTTC
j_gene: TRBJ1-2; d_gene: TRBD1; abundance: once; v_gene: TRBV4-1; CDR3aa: CASSQGTGTNYGYTF; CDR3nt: TGCGCCAGCAGCCAAGGGACAGGGACTAACTATGGCTACACCTTC
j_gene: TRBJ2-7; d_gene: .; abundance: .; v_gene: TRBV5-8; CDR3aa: CASSRRGEQYF; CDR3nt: TGTGCCAGCAGCAGACGGGGCGAGCAGTACTTC
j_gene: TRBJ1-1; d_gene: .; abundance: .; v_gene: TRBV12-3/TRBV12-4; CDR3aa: CASSPIRRTEAFF; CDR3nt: TGTGCCAGCAGTCCAATCAGAAGGACTGAAGCTTTCTTT
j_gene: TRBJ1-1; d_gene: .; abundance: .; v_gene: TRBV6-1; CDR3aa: CASSVKWSALGTEAFF; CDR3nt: TGTGCCAGCAGTGTTAAATGGTCGGCGTTGGGCACTGAAGCTTTCTTT
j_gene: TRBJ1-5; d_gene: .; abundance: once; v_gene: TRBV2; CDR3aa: CASSVGPINQPQHF; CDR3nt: TGTGCCAGCAGTGTCGGCCCAATTAATCAGCCCCAGCATTTT
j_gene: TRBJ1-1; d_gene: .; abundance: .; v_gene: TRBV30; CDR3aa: CAWRLSSNTEAFF; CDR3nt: TGTGCCTGGAGGCTCAGCTCGAACACTGAAGCTTTCTTT
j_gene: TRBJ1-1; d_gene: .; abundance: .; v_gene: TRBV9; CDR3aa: CASRGALPNTEAFF; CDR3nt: TGTGCCAGCAGAGGGGCCCTACCGAACACTGAAGCTTTCTTT
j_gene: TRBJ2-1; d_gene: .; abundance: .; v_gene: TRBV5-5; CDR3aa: CASSLDPGGNEQFF; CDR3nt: TGTGCCAGCAGCTTGGATCCAGGAGGGAATGAGCAGTTCTTC
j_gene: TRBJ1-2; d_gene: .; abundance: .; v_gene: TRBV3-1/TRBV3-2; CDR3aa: CASSQDAHGSGYTF; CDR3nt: TGTGCCAGCAGCCAAGACGCCCACGGTAGTGGCTACACCTTC
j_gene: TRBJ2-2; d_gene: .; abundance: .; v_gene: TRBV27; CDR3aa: CASSYHWTGGTGELFF; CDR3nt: TGTGCCAGCAGTTACCACTGGACAGGAGGGACCGGGGAGCTGTTTTTT
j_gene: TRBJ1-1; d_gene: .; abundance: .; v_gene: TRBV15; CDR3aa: CATSSPGQTLGYTEAFF; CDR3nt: TGTGCCACCAGCAGCCCGGGACAAACCTTAGGGTACACTGAAGCTTTCTTT
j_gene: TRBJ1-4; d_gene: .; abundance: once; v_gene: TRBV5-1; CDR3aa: CASSETATNEKLFF; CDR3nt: TGCGCCAGCAGCGAAACAGCAACTAATGAAAAACTGTTTTTT
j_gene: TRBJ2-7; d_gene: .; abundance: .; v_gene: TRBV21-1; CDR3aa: CASTYRRLKHSYEQYF; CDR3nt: TGTGCCAGCACCTATAGGAGGCTTAAGCACTCCTACGAGCAGTACTTC
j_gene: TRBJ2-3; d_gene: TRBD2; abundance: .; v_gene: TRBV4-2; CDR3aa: CASSLRGGGGNADTQYF; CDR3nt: TGTGCCAGCAGCCTAAGGGGCGGCGGGGGGAACGCAGATACGCAGTATTTT
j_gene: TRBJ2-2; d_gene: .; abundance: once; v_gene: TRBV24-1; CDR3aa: CATSDRQANTGELFF; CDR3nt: TGTGCCACCAGTGATAGGCAGGCGAACACCGGGGAGCTGTTTTTT
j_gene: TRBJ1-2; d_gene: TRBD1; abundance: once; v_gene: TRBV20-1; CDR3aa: CSASRPTGGLGYTF; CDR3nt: TGCAGTGCTAGTCGCCCGACAGGGGGGCTTGGCTACACCTTC
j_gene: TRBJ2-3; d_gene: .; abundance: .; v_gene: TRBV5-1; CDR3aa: CASSLQGDTQYF; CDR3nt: TGCGCCAGCAGCTTACAGGGAGATACGCAGTATTTT
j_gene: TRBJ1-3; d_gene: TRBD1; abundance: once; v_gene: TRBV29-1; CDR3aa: CSVHRGLSGNTIYF; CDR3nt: TGCAGCGTACACAGGGGGCTCTCTGGAAACACCATATATTTT
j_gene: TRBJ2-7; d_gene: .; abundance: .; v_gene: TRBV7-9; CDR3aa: CASSLAGGHEQYF; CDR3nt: TGTGCCAGCAGCTTAGCGGGGGGCCACGAGCAGTACTTC